This T cell receptor (beta chain) derives from a study of shared clonotypes between healthy human individuals. The overall study: CD4 naive and CD4 memory each took three plates per donor, while CD8 naive took two and CD8 memory one.

Notes on this clone: As yet, its antigen is unknown.

The assay was immunoSEQ multiplex PCR, and TCRdb's table has in-frame clones only and misses some. The sample holds 550,000 to 750,000 clones, 90% to 95% seen once. Naive CD8 isolation took CD45RO-negative cells positively selected for CCR7 and excluded terminally differentiated effector memory CD45RA+ cells. The CDR3 sequence is 15 residues long. V shed 5 bases and J 3 bases; nucleotides not matched to a gene: 10. Per germline, CDR1 SEHNR and CDR2 FQNEAQ (reference sequence). Study outcomes and limitations: Naive CD4 clonotypes overlapped across several donors at around 4.8%. It was the few donors that limited the genetic and exposure-history diversity represented. Non-shared clonotypes were found to have lower generation probabilities than the clonotypes that were shared by all four of the sorted-subset donors.

V usage is TRBV7-9 and J usage is TRBJ2-7, with TRBD2 identical over 7 bases. This clonotype was obtained from a man in his thirties or forties in good health. The sequenced sample consisted of naive CD8+ T cells sorted from blood. The CDR3 region is CASSSVSRESYEQYF. The CDR3 bases are TGTGCCAGCAGCAGTGTGTCGCGGGAGAGCTACGAGCAGTACTTC. Supplemented by reference TRBV7-9 and TRBJ2-7, the full variable domain reads DTGVSQNPRHKITKRGQNVTFRCDPISEHNRLYWYRQTLGQGPEFLTYFQNEAQLEKSRLLSDRFSAERPKGSFSTLEIQRTEQGDSAMYLCASSSVSRESYEQYFGPGTRLTVT.